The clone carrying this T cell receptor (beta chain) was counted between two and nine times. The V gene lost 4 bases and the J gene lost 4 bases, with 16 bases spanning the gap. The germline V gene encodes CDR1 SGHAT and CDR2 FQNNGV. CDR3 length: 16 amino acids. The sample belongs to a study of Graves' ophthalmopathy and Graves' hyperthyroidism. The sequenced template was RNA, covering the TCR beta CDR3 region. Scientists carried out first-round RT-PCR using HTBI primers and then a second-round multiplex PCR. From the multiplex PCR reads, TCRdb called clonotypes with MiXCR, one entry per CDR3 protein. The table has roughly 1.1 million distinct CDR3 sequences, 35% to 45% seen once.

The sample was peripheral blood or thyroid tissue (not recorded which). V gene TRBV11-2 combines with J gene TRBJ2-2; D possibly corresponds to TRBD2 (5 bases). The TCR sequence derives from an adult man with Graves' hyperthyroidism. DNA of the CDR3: TGTGCCAGCAGCTCGGGGTCCCCCCAAGGCACCGGGGAGCTGTTTTTT. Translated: CASSSGSPQGTGELFF.